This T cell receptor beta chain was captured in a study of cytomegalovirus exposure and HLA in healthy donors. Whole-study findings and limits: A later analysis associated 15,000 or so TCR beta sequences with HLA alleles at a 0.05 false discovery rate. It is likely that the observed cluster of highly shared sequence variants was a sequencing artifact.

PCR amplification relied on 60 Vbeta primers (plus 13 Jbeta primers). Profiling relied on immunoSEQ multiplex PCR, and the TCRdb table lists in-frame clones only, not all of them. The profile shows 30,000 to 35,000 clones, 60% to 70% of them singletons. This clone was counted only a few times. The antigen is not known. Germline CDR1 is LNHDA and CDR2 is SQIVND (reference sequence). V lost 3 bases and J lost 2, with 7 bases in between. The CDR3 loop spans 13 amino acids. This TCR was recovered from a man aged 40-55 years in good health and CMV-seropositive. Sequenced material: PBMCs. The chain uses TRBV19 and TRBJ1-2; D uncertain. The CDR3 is CASSINGNYGYTF. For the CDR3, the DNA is TGTGCCAGTAGTATTAACGGGAACTATGGCTACACCTTC.